These T cell receptor beta chains were read from a single sample in a study of T cell responses to AZD1222 COVID-19 vaccine. Data came from immunoSEQ multiplex PCR; TCRdb stores just in-frame clones and leaves some out. The sample consists of approximately 100,000 clones, 80% to 95% of them appearing once. Material: peripheral blood, obtained on day 0 of AZD1222 vaccination. Receptor source: an adult in good health. Each CDR3 is given with its conserved first and last residue. The order of the fields is J gene, CDR3 length, D gene, V gene, clone size, CDR3 DNA, CDR3 protein. D genes are given only for firm matches. The size of a clone is reported for some rows only, either as once, few or many, or as a class for expanded clones.

j_call: TRBJ2-5
cdr3_length: 14
d_call: -
v_call: TRBV6-5
clone_size: -
cdr3_nt: TGTGCCAGCAGTACCGGGGACTCTAAAGAGACCCAGTACTTC
cdr3_aa: CASSTGDSKETQYF

j_call: TRBJ2-1
cdr3_length: 14
d_call: TRBD2
v_call: TRBV18
clone_size: -
cdr3_nt: TGTGCCAGCTCACCGGGAGCGGGAAAGAATGAGCAGTTCTTC
cdr3_aa: CASSPGAGKNEQFF

j_call: TRBJ1-1
cdr3_length: 13
d_call: -
v_call: TRBV29-1
clone_size: -
cdr3_nt: TGCAGCGTTCGCATTCACTGGGCCACTGAAGCTTTCTTT
cdr3_aa: CSVRIHWATEAFF

j_call: TRBJ1-2
cdr3_length: 13
d_call: TRBD1
v_call: TRBV29-1
clone_size: -
cdr3_nt: TGCAGCGTTGGACAGGGGTCTAACTATGGCTACACCTTC
cdr3_aa: CSVGQGSNYGYTF

j_call: TRBJ1-2
cdr3_length: 14
d_call: -
v_call: TRBV25-1
clone_size: -
cdr3_nt: TGTGCCAGCAGTGGTGGACGGAATCTCTATGGCTACACCTTC
cdr3_aa: CASSGGRNLYGYTF

j_call: TRBJ2-7
cdr3_length: 15
d_call: TRBD2
v_call: TRBV7-2
clone_size: few
cdr3_nt: TGTGCCAGCAGCTATCTAGCGGGAGGAACCTACGAGCAGTACTTC
cdr3_aa: CASSYLAGGTYEQYF

j_call: TRBJ2-7
cdr3_length: 12
d_call: -
v_call: TRBV28
clone_size: -
cdr3_nt: TGTGCCAGCAGTATCCCGCCAGGGGAGCAGTACTTC
cdr3_aa: CASSIPPGEQYF

j_call: TRBJ2-7
cdr3_length: 12
d_call: -
v_call: TRBV6-4
clone_size: -
cdr3_nt: TGTGCCAGCAGCTTGGACTGCTACGAGCAGTACTTC
cdr3_aa: CASSLDCYEQYF

j_call: TRBJ2-7
cdr3_length: 17
d_call: TRBD2
v_call: TRBV7-2
clone_size: -
cdr3_nt: TGTGCCAGCAGCTTAGATGGCGGGGGGGCCATTGGCTACGAGCAGTACTTC
cdr3_aa: CASSLDGGGAIGYEQYF

j_call: TRBJ1-1
cdr3_length: 13
d_call: TRBD1
v_call: TRBV11-3
clone_size: -
cdr3_nt: TGTGCCAGCACCGGACAGGGTGACACTGAAGCTTTCTTT
cdr3_aa: CASTGQGDTEAFF

j_call: TRBJ2-5
cdr3_length: 13
d_call: -
v_call: TRBV2
clone_size: -
cdr3_nt: TGTGCCAGCAGTAATAACAGGGAGGAGACCCAGTACTTC
cdr3_aa: CASSNNREETQYF

j_call: TRBJ1-1
cdr3_length: 14
d_call: -
v_call: TRBV5-1
clone_size: -
cdr3_nt: TGCGCCAGCAGCTTGAACGCAGGGAATCCTGAAGCTTTCTTT
cdr3_aa: CASSLNAGNPEAFF